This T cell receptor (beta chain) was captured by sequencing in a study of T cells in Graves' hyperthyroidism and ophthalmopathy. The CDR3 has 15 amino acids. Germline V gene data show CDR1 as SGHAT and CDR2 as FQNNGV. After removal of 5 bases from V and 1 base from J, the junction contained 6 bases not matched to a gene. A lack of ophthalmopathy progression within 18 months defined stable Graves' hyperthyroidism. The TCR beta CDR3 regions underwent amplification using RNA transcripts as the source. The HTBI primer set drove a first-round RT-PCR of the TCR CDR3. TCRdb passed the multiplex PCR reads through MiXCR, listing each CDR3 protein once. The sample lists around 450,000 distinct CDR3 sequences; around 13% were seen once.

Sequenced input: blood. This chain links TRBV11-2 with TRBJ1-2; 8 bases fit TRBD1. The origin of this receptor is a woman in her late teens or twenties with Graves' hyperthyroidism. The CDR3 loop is CASSRRDRNNYGYTF. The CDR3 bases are TGTGCCAGCAGCCGCCGGGACAGGAATAACTATGGCTACACCTTC. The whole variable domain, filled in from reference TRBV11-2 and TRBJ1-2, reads EAGVAQSPRYKIIEKRQSVAFWCNPISGHATLYWYQQILGQGPKLLIQFQNNGVVDDSQLPKDRFSAERLKGVDSTLKIQPAKLEDSAVYLCASSRRDRNNYGYTFGSGTRLTVV.